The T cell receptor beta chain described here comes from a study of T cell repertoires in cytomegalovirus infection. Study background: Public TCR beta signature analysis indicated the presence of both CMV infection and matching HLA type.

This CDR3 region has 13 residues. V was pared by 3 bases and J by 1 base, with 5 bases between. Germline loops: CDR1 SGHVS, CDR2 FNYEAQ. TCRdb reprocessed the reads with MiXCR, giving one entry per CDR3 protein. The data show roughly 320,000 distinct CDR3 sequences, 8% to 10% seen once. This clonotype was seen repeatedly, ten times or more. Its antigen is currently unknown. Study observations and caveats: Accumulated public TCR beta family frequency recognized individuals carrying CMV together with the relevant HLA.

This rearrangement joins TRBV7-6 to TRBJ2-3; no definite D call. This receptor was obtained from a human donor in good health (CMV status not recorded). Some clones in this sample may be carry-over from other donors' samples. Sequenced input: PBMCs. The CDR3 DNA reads TGTGCCAGCAGCTTTCGGCGCACAGATACGCAGTATTTT. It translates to CASSFRRTDTQYF.